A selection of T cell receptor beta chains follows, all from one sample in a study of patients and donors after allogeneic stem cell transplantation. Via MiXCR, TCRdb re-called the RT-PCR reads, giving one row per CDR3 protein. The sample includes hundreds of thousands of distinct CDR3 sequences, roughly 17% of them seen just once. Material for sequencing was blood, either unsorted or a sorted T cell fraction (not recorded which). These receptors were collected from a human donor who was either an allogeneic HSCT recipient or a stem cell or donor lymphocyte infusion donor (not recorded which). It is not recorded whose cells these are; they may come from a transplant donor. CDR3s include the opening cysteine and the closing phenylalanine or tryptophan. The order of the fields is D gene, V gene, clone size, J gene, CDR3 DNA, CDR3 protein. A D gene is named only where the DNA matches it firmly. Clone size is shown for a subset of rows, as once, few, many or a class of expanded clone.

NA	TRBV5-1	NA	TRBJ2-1	TGCGCCAGCAGCCCCGGACTATTCCCATACAATGAGCAGTTCTTC	CASSPGLFPYNEQFF
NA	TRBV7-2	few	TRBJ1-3	TGTGCCAGCCGGGGGCCACCTGGAAACACCATATATTTT	CASRGPPGNTIYF
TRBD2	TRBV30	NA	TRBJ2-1	TGTGCCTGGAGTGCCAGCGGGAGGGCCTTCTACAATGAGCAGTTCTTC	CAWSASGRAFYNEQFF
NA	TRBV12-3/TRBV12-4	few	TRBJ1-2	TGTGCCAGCAGTCTAGGCGACGTGTATGGCTACACCTTC	CASSLGDVYGYTF
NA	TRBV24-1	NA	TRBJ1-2	TGTGCCACCAGTGACTCCCGCGGCCCCGATGGCTACACCTTC	CATSDSRGPDGYTF
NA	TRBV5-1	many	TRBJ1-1	TGCGCCAGCAGCTTGGGGCTGGACAAGAACACTGAAGCTTTCTTT	CASSLGLDKNTEAFF
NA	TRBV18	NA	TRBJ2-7	TGTGCCAGCTCACCAGAACGGCAACTGGGGCAGTACTTC	CASSPERQLGQYF
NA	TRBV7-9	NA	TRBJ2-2	TGTGCCAGCAGCCCCTCCGGGGAGTTAATCGGGGAGCTGTTTTTT	CASSPSGELIGELFF
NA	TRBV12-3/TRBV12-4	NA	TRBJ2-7	TGTGCCAGCAAGGAGGGGGCCTACGAGCAGTACTTC	CASKEGAYEQYF
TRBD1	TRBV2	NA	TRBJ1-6	TGTGCCAGCAGGGGACAGCTTACGACAGGGAAGTCACCCCTCCACTTT	CASRGQLTTGKSPLHF
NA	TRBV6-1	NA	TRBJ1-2	TGTGCCACCACCACCCGGGACAAGTATGGCTACACCTTC	CATTTRDKYGYTF
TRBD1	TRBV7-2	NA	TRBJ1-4	TGTGCCAGCAGCCGAGACAGGGTAGCAACTAATGAAAAACTGTTTTTT	CASSRDRVATNEKLFF
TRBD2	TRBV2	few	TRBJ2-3	TGTGCCAGCAGTGACCAGAAGAAGCGGGGGATGCATAATACGCAGTATTTT	CASSDQKKRGMHNTQYF
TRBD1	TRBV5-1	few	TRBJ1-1	TGCGCCAGCAGCTTGGGACAGGGGGCAGGGGCTTTCTTT	CASSLGQGAGAFF
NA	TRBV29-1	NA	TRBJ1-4	TGCAGCGTTGGTCAGGGGTTATCTAATGAAAAACTGTTTTTT	CSVGQGLSNEKLFF